The clone carrying this T cell receptor beta chain has a handful of counts. The use of a sample-barcoded 5' primer and a J-beta primer mix characterized a second PCR of roughly 7 to 11 cycles. Every cDNA was tagged by a template-switch adaptor with 12 random nucleotides. Per-sample output comprised a minimum of 2.5 million paired-end reads containing CDR3. TCRdb used MiXCR to reprocess the 5' RACE reads, holding one entry per CDR3 protein. The data contain some 560,000 distinct CDR3 sequences, roughly a quarter of them singletons. The data stem from a study of blood T cells in healthy people across ages. These data also formed part of another study, on T cells of mothers and their children. That paper states: Related pairs of mothers and children showed slightly higher, non-significant overlap versus unrelated pairs. Clones that were microchimeric and persistent were not detected among T cells.

The source of this sequence is a boy between 2 and 10 years old in good health. The sample consisted of blood.

CDR3: CASSSSGTDTQYF. CDR3 DNA sequence: TGTGCCAGCAGTTCCAGTGGCACAGATACGCAGTATTTT. The chain recombines TRBV12-3 or TRBV12-4 with TRBJ2-3; D is unclear. V was clipped by 4 bases and J by 1 base, with 6 bases between them. CDR3 length equals 13 residues.